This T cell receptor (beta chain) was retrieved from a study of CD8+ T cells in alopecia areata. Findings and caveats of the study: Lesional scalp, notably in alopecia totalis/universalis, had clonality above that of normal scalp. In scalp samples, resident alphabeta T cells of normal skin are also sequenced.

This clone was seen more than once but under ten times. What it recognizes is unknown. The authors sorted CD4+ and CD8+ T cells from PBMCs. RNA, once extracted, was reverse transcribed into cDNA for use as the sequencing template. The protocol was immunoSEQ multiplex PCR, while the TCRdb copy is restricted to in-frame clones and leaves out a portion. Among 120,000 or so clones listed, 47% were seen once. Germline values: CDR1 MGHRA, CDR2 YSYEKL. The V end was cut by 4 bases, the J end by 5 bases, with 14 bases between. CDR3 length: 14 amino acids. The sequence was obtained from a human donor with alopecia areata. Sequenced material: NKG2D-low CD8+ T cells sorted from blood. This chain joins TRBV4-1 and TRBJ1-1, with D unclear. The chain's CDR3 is CASSPGGVGTEAFF. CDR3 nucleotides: TGCGCCAGCAGCCCAGGCGGGGTAGGGACTGAAGCTTTCTTT.